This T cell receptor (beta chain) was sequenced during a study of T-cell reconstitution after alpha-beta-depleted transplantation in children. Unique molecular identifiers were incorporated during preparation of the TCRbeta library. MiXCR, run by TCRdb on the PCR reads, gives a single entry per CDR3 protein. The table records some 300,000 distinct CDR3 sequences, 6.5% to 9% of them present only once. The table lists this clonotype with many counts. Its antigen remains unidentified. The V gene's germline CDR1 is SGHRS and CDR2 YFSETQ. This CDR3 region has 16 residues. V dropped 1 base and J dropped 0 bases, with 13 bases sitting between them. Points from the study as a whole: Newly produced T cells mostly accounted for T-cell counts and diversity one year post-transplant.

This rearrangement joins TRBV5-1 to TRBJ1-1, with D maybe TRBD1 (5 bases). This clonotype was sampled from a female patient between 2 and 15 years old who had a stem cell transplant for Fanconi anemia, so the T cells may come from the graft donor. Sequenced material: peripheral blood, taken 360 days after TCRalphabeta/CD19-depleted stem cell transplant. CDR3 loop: CASSLYPGPLNTEAFF. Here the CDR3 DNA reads TGCGCCAGCAGCTTGTACCCAGGGCCCCTGAACACTGAAGCTTTCTTT.